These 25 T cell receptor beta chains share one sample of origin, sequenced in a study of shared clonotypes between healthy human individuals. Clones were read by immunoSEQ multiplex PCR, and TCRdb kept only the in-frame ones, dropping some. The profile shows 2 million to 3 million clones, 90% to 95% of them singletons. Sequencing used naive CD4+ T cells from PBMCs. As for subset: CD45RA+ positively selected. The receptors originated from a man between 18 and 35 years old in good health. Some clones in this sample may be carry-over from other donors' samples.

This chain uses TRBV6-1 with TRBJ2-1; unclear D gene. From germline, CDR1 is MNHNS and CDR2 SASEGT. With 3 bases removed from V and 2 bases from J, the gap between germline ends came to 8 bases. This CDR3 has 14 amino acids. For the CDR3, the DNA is TGTGCCAGCAGTGACGGTTTCCCCTACAATGAGCAGTTCTTC. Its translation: CASSDGFPYNEQFF.

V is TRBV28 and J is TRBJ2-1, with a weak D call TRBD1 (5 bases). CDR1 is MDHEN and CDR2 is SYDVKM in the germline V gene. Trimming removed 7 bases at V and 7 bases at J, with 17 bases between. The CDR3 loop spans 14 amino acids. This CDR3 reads CASTTPPGRNEQFF. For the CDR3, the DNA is TGTGCCAGCACCACCCCCCCAGGGCGGAATGAGCAGTTCTTC.

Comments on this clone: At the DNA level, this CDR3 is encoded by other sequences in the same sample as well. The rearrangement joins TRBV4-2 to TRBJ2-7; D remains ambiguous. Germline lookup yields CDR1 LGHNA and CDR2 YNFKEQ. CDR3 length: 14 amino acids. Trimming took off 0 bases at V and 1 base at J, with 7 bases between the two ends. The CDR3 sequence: CASSQDRESYEQYF. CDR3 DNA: TGTGCCAGCAGCCAAGATAGGGAATCCTACGAGCAGTACTTC.

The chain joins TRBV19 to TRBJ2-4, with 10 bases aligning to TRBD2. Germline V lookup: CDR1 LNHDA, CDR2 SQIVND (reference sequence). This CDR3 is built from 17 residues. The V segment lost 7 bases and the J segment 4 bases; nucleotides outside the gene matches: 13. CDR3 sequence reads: CASTLSSSGSPKNIQYF. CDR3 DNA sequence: TGTGCCAGTACCCTAAGCTCTAGCGGGAGTCCTAAAAACATTCAGTACTTC.

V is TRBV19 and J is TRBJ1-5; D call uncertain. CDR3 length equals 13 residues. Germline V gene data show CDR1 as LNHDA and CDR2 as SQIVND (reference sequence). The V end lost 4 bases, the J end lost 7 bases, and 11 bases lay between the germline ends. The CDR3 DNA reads TGTGCCAGTAGTACCGCAGTCAAGCAGCCCCAGCATTTT. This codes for CASSTAVKQPQHF.

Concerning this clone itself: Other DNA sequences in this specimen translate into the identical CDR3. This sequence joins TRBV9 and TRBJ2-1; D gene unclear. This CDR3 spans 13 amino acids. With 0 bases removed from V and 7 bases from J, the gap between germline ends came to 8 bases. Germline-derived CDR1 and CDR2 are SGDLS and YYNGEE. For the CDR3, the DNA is TGTGCCAGCAGCGTAGGACCCTCTAATGAGCAGTTCTTC. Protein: CASSVGPSNEQFF.

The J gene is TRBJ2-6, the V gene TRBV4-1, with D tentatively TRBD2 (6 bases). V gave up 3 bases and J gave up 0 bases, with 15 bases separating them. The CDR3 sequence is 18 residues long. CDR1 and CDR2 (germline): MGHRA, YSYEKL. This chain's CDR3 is CASSQRGASSSGANVLTF. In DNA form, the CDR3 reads TGCGCCAGCAGCCAGCGGGGCGCTTCGAGCTCTGGGGCCAACGTCCTGACTTTC.

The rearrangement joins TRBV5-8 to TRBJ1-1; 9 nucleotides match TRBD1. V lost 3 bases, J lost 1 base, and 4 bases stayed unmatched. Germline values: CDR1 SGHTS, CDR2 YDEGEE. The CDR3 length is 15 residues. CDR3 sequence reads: CASSWGTGKNTEAFF. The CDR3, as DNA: TGTGCCAGCAGCTGGGGGACAGGGAAGAACACTGAAGCTTTCTTT.

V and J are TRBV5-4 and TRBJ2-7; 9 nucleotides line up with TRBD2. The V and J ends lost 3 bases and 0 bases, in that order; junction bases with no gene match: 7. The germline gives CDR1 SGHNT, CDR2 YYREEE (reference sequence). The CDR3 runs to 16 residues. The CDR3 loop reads CASSSASGVSSYEQYF. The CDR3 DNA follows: TGTGCCAGCAGCTCAGCTAGCGGGGTGAGCTCCTACGAGCAGTACTTC.

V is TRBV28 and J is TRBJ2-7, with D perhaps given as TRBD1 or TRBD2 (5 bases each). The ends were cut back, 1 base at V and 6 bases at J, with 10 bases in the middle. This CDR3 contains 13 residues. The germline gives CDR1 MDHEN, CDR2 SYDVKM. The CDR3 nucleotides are TGTGCCAGCAGTTTATTGAGGGGCGGCGAGCAGTACTTC. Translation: CASSLLRGGEQYF.

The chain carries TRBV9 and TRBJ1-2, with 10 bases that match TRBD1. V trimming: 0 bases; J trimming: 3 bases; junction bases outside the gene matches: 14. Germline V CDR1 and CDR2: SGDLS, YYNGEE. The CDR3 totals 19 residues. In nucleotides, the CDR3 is TGTGCCAGCAGCGTAGCTATGGCGGGGGCGACAGGGGGCTACTATGGCTACACCTTC. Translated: CASSVAMAGATGGYYGYTF. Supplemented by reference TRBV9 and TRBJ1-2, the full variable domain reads DSGVTQTPKHLITATGQRVTLRCSPRSGDLSVYWYQQSLDQGLQFLIQYYNGEERAKGNILERFSAQQFPDLHSELNLSSLELGDSALYFCASSVAMAGATGGYYGYTFGSGTRLTVV.

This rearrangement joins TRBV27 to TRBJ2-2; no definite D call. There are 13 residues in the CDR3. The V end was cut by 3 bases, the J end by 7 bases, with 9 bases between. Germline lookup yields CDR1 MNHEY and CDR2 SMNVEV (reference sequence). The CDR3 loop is CASSFLGGGELFF. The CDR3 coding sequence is TGTGCCAGCAGTTTTCTCGGTGGCGGGGAGCTGTTTTTT.

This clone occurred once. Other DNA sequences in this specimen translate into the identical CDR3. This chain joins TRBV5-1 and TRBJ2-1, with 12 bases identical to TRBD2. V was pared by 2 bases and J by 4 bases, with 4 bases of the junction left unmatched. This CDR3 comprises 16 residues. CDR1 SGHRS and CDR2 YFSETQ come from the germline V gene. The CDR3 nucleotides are TGCGCCAGCAGCTTACCCCTAGCGGGAGGGTACAATGAGCAGTTCTTC. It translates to CASSLPLAGGYNEQFF.

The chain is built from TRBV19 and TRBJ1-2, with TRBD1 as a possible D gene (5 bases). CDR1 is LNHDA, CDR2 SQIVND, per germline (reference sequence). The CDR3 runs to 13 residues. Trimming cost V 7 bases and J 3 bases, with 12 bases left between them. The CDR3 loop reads CASTGRAHYGYTF. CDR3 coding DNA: TGTGCCAGTACCGGCAGGGCACACTATGGCTACACCTTC. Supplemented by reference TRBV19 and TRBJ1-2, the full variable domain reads DGGITQSPKYLFRKEGQNVTLSCEQNLNHDAMYWYRQDPGQGLRLIYYSQIVNDFQKGDIAEGYSVSREKKESFPLTVTSAQKNPTAFYLCASTGRAHYGYTFGSGTRLTVV.

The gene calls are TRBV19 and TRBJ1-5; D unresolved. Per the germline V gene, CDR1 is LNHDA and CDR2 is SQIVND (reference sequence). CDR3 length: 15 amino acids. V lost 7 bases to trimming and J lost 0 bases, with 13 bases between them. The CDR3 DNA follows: TGTGCCAGTACCCTCGGACGGTATAGCAATCAGCCCCAGCATTTT. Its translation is CASTLGRYSNQPQHF.

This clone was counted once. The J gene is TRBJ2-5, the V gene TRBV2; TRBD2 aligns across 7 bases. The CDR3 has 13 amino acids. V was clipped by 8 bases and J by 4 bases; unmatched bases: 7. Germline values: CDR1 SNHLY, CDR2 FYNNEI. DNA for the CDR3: TGTGCCAGCGGTCGCGGGAGTAGAGAGACCCAGTACTTC. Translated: CASGRGSRETQYF.

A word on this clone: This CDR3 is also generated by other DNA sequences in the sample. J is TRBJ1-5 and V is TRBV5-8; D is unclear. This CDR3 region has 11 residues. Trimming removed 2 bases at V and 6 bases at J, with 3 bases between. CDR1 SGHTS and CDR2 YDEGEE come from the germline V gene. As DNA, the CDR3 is TGTGCCAGCAGCTTAAGTCAGCCCCAGCATTTT. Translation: CASSLSQPQHF.

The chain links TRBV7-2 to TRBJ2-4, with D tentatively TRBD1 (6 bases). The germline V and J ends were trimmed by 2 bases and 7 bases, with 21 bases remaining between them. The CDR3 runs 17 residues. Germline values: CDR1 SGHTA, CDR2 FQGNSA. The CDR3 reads CASSLMTRAQGLNIQYF. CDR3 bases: TGTGCCAGCAGCTTAATGACCCGTGCTCAGGGGTTGAACATTCAGTACTTC.

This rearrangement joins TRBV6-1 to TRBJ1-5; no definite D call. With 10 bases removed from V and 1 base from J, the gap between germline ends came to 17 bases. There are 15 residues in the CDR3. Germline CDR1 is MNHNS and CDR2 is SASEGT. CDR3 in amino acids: CATLQWHESNQPQHF. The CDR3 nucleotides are TGTGCCACCCTACAGTGGCATGAGAGCAATCAGCCCCAGCATTTT.

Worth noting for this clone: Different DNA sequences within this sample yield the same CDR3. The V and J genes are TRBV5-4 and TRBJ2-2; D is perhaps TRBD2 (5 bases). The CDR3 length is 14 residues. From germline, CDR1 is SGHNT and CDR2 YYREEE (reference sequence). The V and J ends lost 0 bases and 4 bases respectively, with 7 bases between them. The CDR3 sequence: CASSLDLATGELFF. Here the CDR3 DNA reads TGTGCCAGCAGCTTGGACCTAGCCACCGGGGAGCTGTTTTTT.

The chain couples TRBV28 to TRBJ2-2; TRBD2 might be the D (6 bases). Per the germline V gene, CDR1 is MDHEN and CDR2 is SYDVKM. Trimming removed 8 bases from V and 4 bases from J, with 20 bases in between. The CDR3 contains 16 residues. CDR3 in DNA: TGTGCCAGCCGTGAAGGCGGGACGCTAGGCACCGGGGAGCTGTTTTTT. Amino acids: CASREGGTLGTGELFF.

The CDR3 here is CASSDVGAESGTQYF. DNA of the CDR3: TGTGCCAGCAGTGATGTAGGGGCTGAATCCGGTACGCAGTATTTT. This rearrangement joins TRBV25-1 to TRBJ2-3, with D possibly matching TRBD1 (5 bases). In germline, CDR1 is MGHDK, CDR2 SYGVNS. V lost 3 bases and J lost 8, with 18 bases in between. CDR3 length: 15 residues.

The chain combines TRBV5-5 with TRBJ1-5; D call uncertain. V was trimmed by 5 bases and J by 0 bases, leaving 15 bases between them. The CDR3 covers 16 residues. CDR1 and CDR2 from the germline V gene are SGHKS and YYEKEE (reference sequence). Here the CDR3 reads CASSPYWTGSNQPQHF. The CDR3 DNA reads TGTGCCAGCAGTCCCTACTGGACGGGTAGCAATCAGCCCCAGCATTTT. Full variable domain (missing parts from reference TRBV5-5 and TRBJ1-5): DAGVTQSPTHLIKTRGQQVTLRCSPISGHKSVSWYQQVLGQGPQFIFQYYEKEERGRGNFPDRFSARQFPNYSSELNVNALLLGDSALYLCASSPYWTGSNQPQHFGDGTRLSIL.

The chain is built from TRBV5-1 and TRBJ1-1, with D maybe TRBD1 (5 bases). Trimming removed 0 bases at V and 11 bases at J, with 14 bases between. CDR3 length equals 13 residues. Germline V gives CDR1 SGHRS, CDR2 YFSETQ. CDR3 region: CASSLEGRVAAFF. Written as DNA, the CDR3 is TGCGCCAGCAGCTTGGAGGGGAGGGTCGCCGCTTTCTTT.

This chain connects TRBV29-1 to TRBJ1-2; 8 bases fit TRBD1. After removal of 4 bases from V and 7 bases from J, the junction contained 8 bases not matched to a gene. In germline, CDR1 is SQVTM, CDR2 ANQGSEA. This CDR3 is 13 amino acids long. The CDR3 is CSVVTGVDPGYTF. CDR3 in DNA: TGCAGCGTTGTGACAGGGGTGGATCCTGGCTACACCTTC.